This passage covers 31 T cell receptor beta chains from one sample sequenced in a study of CD8 T cells in Susac syndrome. The authors reverse transcribed about 0.5 to 1 ug RNA with random hexamers. A single record per CDR3 protein comes from TCRdb applying MiXCR to the immunoSEQ multiplex PCR reads. The data contain 130,000 or so distinct CDR3 sequences, over 75% of them singletons. What was sequenced was CD8+ T cells from PBMCs. These TCRs come from a human donor with multiple sclerosis.

This chain uses TRBV6-5 with TRBJ1-3; D remains unclear. This CDR3 region has 13 residues. The germline V gene encodes CDR1 MNHEY and CDR2 SVGAGI. The V and J ends lost 5 bases and 3 bases respectively, with 8 bases between them. CDR3: CASSPYIGNTIYF. CDR3 DNA sequence: TGTGCCAGCAGTCCCTATATTGGAAACACCATATATTTT.

The chain joins TRBV20-1 to TRBJ2-2; D uncertain. Germline V lookup: CDR1 DFQATT, CDR2 SNEGSKA (reference sequence). Trimming shortened V by 0 bases and J by 3 bases, and 14 bases separated the two germline ends. The CDR3 runs to 16 residues. CDR3 in amino acids: CSARDQDDEDTGELFF. The CDR3 DNA sequence: TGCAGTGCTAGAGATCAAGATGACGAGGACACCGGGGAGCTGTTTTTT.

This clonotype was seen only a few times. The chain carries TRBV7-6 and TRBJ1-5; the D is unclear. CDR1 and CDR2 from the germline V gene are SGHVS and FNYEAQ. Trimming took off 3 bases at V and 0 bases at J, with 9 bases between the two ends. This CDR3 spans 15 amino acids. The CDR3 DNA sequence: TGTGCCAGCAGCTTGAGACACGATAGCAATCAGCCCCAGCATTTT. It encodes CASSLRHDSNQPQHF. Full variable domain (rest looked up from reference TRBV7-6 and TRBJ1-5): GAGVSQSPRYKVTKRGQDVALRCDPISGHVSLYWYRQALGQGPEFLTYFNYEAQQDKSGLPNDRFSAERPEGSISTLTIQRTEQRDSAMYRCASSLRHDSNQPQHFGDGTRLSIL.

The gene calls are TRBV29-1 and TRBJ2-7, with 10 nucleotides matching TRBD2. J gave up 2 bases and V 6 bases, and 10 bases lay outside the gene matches. There are 15 residues in the CDR3. Germline assignment: CDR1 SQVTM and CDR2 ANQGSEA. CDR3: CSVSLAGRHTYEQYF. CDR3 coding DNA: TGCAGCGTGTCACTAGCGGGAAGGCACACCTACGAGCAGTACTTC.

The V call is TRBV20-1, the J call TRBJ2-1, with 7 bases identical to TRBD2. The length of the CDR3 is 19 residues. Germline values: CDR1 DFQATT, CDR2 SNEGSKA (reference sequence). Losses at the gene ends were 1 base for V and 0 bases for J; bases not matched to a gene: 15. The CDR3 protein is CSARGPGLTGGSSYNEQFF. CDR3 bases: TGCAGTGCTAGAGGACCTGGACTAACGGGAGGAAGCTCCTACAATGAGCAGTTCTTC.

The chain is built from TRBV12-3 or TRBV12-4 and TRBJ2-7, with TRBD1 identical over 7 bases. V was pared by 5 bases and J by 2 bases, with 6 bases of the junction left unmatched. This CDR3 contains 14 residues. The DNA for the CDR3 is TGTGCCAGCAGTGACAGGGAAGCCCCCTACGAGCAGTACTTC. Protein sequence: CASSDREAPYEQYF.

The V and J genes are TRBV6-1 and TRBJ1-3; 7 bases match TRBD1. J was trimmed by 2 bases and V by 10 bases; bases with no gene match: 17. Germline CDR1 MNHNS, CDR2 SASEGT. The CDR3 loop spans 17 amino acids. The CDR3 nucleotides are TGTGCCACTACGCGGGCAGGGGGAATTTTCGCTGGAAACACCATATATTTT. Protein sequence: CATTRAGGIFAGNTIYF.

The chain is built from TRBV19 and TRBJ2-5; D is undetermined. In germline, CDR1 is LNHDA, CDR2 SQIVND (reference sequence). V was shortened by 3 bases and J by 5 bases, with 13 bases between the two germline ends. CDR3 length equals 14 residues. This CDR3 is CASSISAYSETQYF. The CDR3 DNA reads TGTGCCAGTAGTATCAGTGCCTACAGCGAGACCCAGTACTTC.

The gene calls are TRBV19 and TRBJ1-5, with D unresolved. The CDR3 extends over 14 amino acids. With 3 bases removed from V and 2 bases from J, the gap between germline ends came to 8 bases. The V gene's germline CDR1 is LNHDA and CDR2 SQIVND (reference sequence). CDR3 DNA sequence: TGTGCCAGTAGTATTAGGGTCGGCAATCAGCCCCAGCATTTT. Translation: CASSIRVGNQPQHF.

The chain carries TRBV28 and TRBJ2-7; perhaps TRBD2 as D (6 bases). The CDR3 runs 15 residues. Looked up from germline, CDR1 is MDHEN and CDR2 is SYDVKM. Trimming removed 2 bases from V and 0 bases from J, with 11 bases in between. CDR3 sequence reads: CASSLGAGGSYEQYV. Written as DNA, the CDR3 is TGTGCCAGCAGTTTAGGAGCGGGTGGCTCCTACGAGCAGTACGTC.

This clonotype was seen a handful of times. V gene TRBV6-1 combines with J gene TRBJ1-1; D may be TRBD1 (5 bases). Germline-derived CDR1 and CDR2 are MNHNS and SASEGT. The CDR3 runs to 13 residues. The V gene lost 4 bases and the J gene lost 8 bases, with 14 bases spanning the gap. CDR3 DNA sequence: TGTGCCAGCAGTGCTGGGTCCAGGGTAGAAGCTTTCTTT. Translating it yields CASSAGSRVEAFF.

This clonotype occurred a few times. The chain is built from TRBV6-5 and TRBJ1-5; D is unclear. CDR3 size: 15 residues. Germline values: CDR1 MNHEY, CDR2 SVGAGI. The V gene lost 2 bases and the J gene lost 4 bases, with 12 bases spanning the gap. The CDR3 coding sequence is TGTGCCAGCAGTTACGTGGCAGAGCCGAATCAGCCCCAGCATTTT. It is translated as CASSYVAEPNQPQHF.

The chain carries TRBV7-9 and TRBJ2-7; possibly TRBD2 for D (5 bases). The CDR3 loop spans 13 amino acids. Deletions cut 1 base from V and 7 bases from J, with 11 bases between. The germline CDR1 and CDR2 sequences are SEHNR and FQNEAQ (reference sequence). For the CDR3, the DNA is TGTGCCAGCAGCTTAGTCGGCGGCGGGGAGCAGTACGTC. Residues: CASSLVGGGEQYV.

The V gene is TRBV2, the J gene TRBJ1-2; D is perhaps TRBD1 (6 bases). Looked up from germline, CDR1 is SNHLY and CDR2 is FYNNEI. V gave up 6 bases and J gave up 4 bases, with 15 bases separating them. The CDR3 is made up of 14 amino acids. The CDR3 bases are TGTGCCAGCAGGGAGGGGGGGCAAGGCTATGGCTACACCTTC. This translates into CASREGGQGYGYTF.

The gene calls are TRBV19 and TRBJ2-1, with 8 bases lining up with TRBD1. Germline-derived CDR1 and CDR2 are LNHDA and SQIVND (reference sequence). CDR3 length equals 13 residues. The junction had 4 bases not matched to a gene; V was cut back by 6 bases and J by 6 bases. CDR3 nucleotides: TGTGCCAGTAGCACTACAGGGGGCAATGAGCAGTTCTTC. It translates to CASSTTGGNEQFF.

The chain couples TRBV19 to TRBJ2-1, with 9 positions matching TRBD1. This CDR3 is built from 15 residues. J was trimmed by 3 bases and V by 5 bases; bases with no gene match: 5. Germline CDR1 reads LNHDA; CDR2 reads SQIVND (reference sequence). The CDR3 reads CASSVGTGIYNEQFF. In nucleotides, the CDR3 is TGTGCCAGTAGTGTAGGGACAGGGATCTACAATGAGCAGTTCTTC.

The chain links TRBV20-1 to TRBJ1-1, with D perhaps TRBD1 (5 bases). The V and J ends lost 6 bases and 8 bases respectively, with 13 bases between them. CDR1 and CDR2 (germline): DFQATT, SNEGSKA (reference sequence). There are 11 residues in the CDR3. CDR3 sequence reads: CSAPEGPEAFF. The CDR3 DNA follows: TGCAGTGCCCCGGAGGGACCAGAAGCTTTCTTT.

Comment on this clonotype: At one end the junction does not follow the germline gene, possibly because of a read error. The V and J genes are TRBV7-8 and TRBJ2-2; D is perhaps TRBD2 (6 bases). The CDR3 spans 16 residues. The germline V gene encodes CDR1 SGHVS and CDR2 FQNEAQ. CDR3 DNA sequence: TGTGCCGGCAGCCTAGCGAGCGCCTCGAACACCGGGGAGCTGTTTTTT. As protein: CAGSLASASNTGELFF.

The V and J genes are TRBV19 and TRBJ2-3; D is ambiguous. The V gene's germline CDR1 is LNHDA and CDR2 SQIVND (reference sequence). CDR3 length: 13 residues. Trimming shortened V by 6 bases and J by 6 bases, and 13 bases separated the two germline ends. CDR3 sequence reads: CASSPFPFDTQYF. The CDR3 DNA reads TGTGCCAGTAGCCCTTTTCCCTTCGATACGCAGTATTTT.

The chain combines TRBV5-6 with TRBJ1-3; D gene unclear. Germline V CDR1 and CDR2: SGHDT, YYEEEE. V shed 0 bases and J shed 0 bases, with 7 bases lying between them. The CDR3 sequence is 15 residues long. The CDR3 loop is CASSLEPSSGNTIYF. The CDR3 nucleotides read TGTGCCAGCAGCTTGGAACCCAGCTCTGGAAACACCATATATTTT.

The chain combines TRBV11-2 with TRBJ2-7; D not resolved. There are 12 residues in the CDR3. Germline CDR1 is SGHAT and CDR2 is FQNNGV. V gave up 2 bases and J gave up 6 bases, with 8 bases separating them. The CDR3 protein is CASSLYALEQYF. As DNA, the CDR3 is TGTGCCAGCAGCTTATACGCACTCGAGCAGTACTTC.

The rearrangement uses TRBV5-8 and TRBJ2-1; possibly TRBD2 for D (6 bases). Deletions cut 1 base from V and 4 bases from J, with 12 bases between. The CDR3 contains 15 residues. The germline V gene has CDR1 SGHTS and CDR2 YDEGEE. CDR3: CASSLFGSQYNEQFF. CDR3 DNA: TGTGCCAGCAGCTTGTTCGGGAGTCAATACAATGAGCAGTTCTTC. Looking up the rest from reference TRBV5-8 and TRBJ2-1 gives the full variable domain: EAGVTQSPTHLIKTRGQQATLRCSPISGHTSVYWYQQALGLGLQFLLWYDEGEERNRGNFPPRFSGRQFPNYSSELNVNALELEDSALYLCASSLFGSQYNEQFFGPGTRLTVL.

A few counts support this clonotype. This chain's CDR3 is CASSFSGNEQFF. For the CDR3, the DNA is TGTGCCAGCAGCTTTTCGGGCAATGAGCAGTTCTTC. The chain carries TRBV5-5 and TRBJ2-1; D uncertain. The V end was cut by 2 bases, the J end by 6 bases, with 6 bases between. This CDR3 contains 12 residues. Germline CDR1 and CDR2: SGHKS and YYEKEE (reference sequence).

The J gene is TRBJ1-1, the V gene TRBV5-4, with D uncertain. Germline CDR1 is SGHNT and CDR2 is YYREEE (reference sequence). Trimming pared 7 bases from V and 4 bases from J, leaving 14 bases between. The CDR3 length is 13 residues. The CDR3 nucleotides are TGTGCCAGCCGGTTCGGACGGAGCACTGAAGCTTTCTTT. It codes for CASRFGRSTEAFF.

The genes are TRBV5-1 and TRBJ1-5; TRBD1 matches 8 bases. CDR3 length: 14 amino acids. Germline loops: CDR1 SGHRS, CDR2 YFSETQ. V lost 5 bases and J lost 7; bases outside the gene matches: 8. This CDR3 is CASSIGQGGQPQHF. DNA for the CDR3: TGCGCCAGCAGTATCGGACAGGGAGGCCAGCCCCAGCATTTT.

The chain's CDR3 is CASSYSFGTSTDTQYF. CDR3 coding DNA: TGTGCCAGCAGTTACTCGTTCGGGACCAGCACAGATACGCAGTATTTT. The chain has TRBV6-5 and TRBJ2-3; D tentatively fits TRBD1 or TRBD2 (5 bases each). The CDR3 is 16 amino acids. V was cut by 0 bases and J by 0 bases, with 10 bases left in between. CDR1 is MNHEY, CDR2 SVGAGI, per germline.

V and J are TRBV29-1 and TRBJ2-1; 10 nucleotides line up with TRBD2. CDR3 length: 13 residues. CDR1 SQVTM and CDR2 ANQGSEA come from the germline V gene. With V trimmed by 7 bases and J by 1 base, 1 base remained unmatched. CDR3 amino acids: CSASGRSYNEQFF. In nucleotides, the CDR3 is TGCAGCGCTAGCGGGAGATCCTACAATGAGCAGTTCTTC.

This chain joins TRBV4-3 and TRBJ1-3; 7 bases are a match to TRBD1. Germline V gene lookup returns CDR1 LGHNA and CDR2 YSLEER. This CDR3 has 18 amino acids. After removal of 3 bases from V and 2 bases from J, the junction contained 13 bases not matched to a gene. CDR3 nucleotides: TGCGCCAGCAGCCAGGATAGACAGGGATGGGAGGCTGGAAACACCATATATTTT. Its protein product is CASSQDRQGWEAGNTIYF.

This chain joins TRBV5-5 and TRBJ1-2; D gene uncertain. This CDR3 region has 12 residues. V was cut by 6 bases and J by 6 bases, with 12 bases left in between. Germline CDR1 and CDR2: SGHKS and YYEKEE (reference sequence). The CDR3 DNA follows: TGTGCCAGCAATCTCCGGGGAGATGGCTACACCTTC. It is translated as CASNLRGDGYTF.

The sample holds a few counts of this clonotype. This sequence joins TRBV6-1 and TRBJ2-7, with D tentatively TRBD2 (7 bases). V lost 0 bases and J lost 5, with 14 bases in between. Germline values: CDR1 MNHNS, CDR2 SASEGT. The CDR3 loop spans 15 amino acids. This chain's CDR3 is CASSEARGGAHEQYF. The CDR3 DNA sequence: TGTGCCAGCAGTGAAGCGCGTGGGGGGGCCCACGAGCAGTACTTC.

On this clonotype: This may come from a read error, since a much larger clone is one base off. V and J are TRBV10-3 and TRBJ1-1, with no clear D. Germline CDR1 is ENHRY and CDR2 is SYGVKD. The V end was cut by 11 bases, the J end by 6 bases, with 13 bases between. The CDR3 has 11 residues. CDR3 in amino acids: CAGSYSSEAFF. For the CDR3, the DNA is TGTGCCGGCAGTTACTCCTCTGAAGCTTTCTTT.